The T cell receptor beta chain under discussion was sequenced for a study of cytomegalovirus exposure and HLA in healthy donors. Among the donors, all were healthy bone marrow donors. Primers for the PCR totalled 60 Vbeta and 13 Jbeta. Sequencing was performed with immunoSEQ multiplex PCR; in TCRdb, only in-frame clones are kept and a portion is missing. The data contain 150,000 to 200,000 clones, around 86% of them singletons. The sample holds a few counts of this clone. Germline V gene data show CDR1 as MNHNY and CDR2 as SVGAGI (reference sequence). The CDR3 has 14 amino acids. With 2 bases removed from V and 5 bases from J, the gap between germline ends came to 12 bases.

Specimen: PBMCs. The source of this sequence is a human donor in good health. The chain combines TRBV6-6 with TRBJ1-1; perhaps TRBD1 as D (5 bases). CDR3 nucleotides: TGTGCCAGCAGTTACGCCCGGGGGAGGACTGAAGCTTTCTTT. Protein sequence: CASSYARGRTEAFF.